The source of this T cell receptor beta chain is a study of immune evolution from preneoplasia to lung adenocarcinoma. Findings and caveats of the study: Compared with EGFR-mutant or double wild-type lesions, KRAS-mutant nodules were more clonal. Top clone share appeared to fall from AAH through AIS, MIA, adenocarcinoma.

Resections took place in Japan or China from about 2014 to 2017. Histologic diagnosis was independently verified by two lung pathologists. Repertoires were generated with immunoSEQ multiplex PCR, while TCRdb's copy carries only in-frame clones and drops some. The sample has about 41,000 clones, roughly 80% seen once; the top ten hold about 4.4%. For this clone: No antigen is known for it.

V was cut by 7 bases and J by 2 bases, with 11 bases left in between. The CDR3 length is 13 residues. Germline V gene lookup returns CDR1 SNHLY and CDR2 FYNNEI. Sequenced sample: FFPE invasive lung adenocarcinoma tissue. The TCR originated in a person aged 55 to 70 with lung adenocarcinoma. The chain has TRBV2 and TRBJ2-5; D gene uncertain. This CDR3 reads CASMMGGQETQYF. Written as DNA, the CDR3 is TGTGCCAGCATGATGGGTGGTCAAGAGACCCAGTACTTC.